This TCR beta chain came from a study of T-cell reconstitution after alpha-beta-depleted transplantation in children (dated by TCRdb to between 2015 and 2016). For the wider study: Using TCR repertoire profiling, the study quantitatively followed how T-cell immune reconstitution unfolded in children after TCRalphabeta/CD19-depleted allogeneic hematopoietic cell transplantation.

The sample's treatment or condition, from its label and the paper: allogeneic hematopoietic cell transplantation with graft depleted of TCRalphabeta T cells and CD19 B cells. The transplant recipients were children given TCRalphabeta/CD19-depleted allogeneic hematopoietic cell grafts. For this clonotype: The specificity of this receptor is unknown. No base quality values were provided; no much bigger clone lies one nucleotide off.

Libraries were prepared through PCR. The reads were generated on an Illumina HiSeq 2500. Molecular barcoding was employed in the preparation of TCR libraries, with unique molecular identifiers being used to normalize TCRbeta repertoire quantification. TCRdb's own reprocessing of the public reads used fastp at Q25 and MiXCR and kept productive beta chains. When rows share a CDR3 protein, they turn into one entry using the most common DNA and genes. The sample has 750,000 to 950,000 distinct CDR3 sequences on record, roughly 16% of them singletons. Roughly 5% of the sample is held by the ten biggest clonotypes. Study-wide findings and limitations: Apparently early alphabetaT-cell count recovery about two months after transplant reportedly relied on only several hundred rapidly expanded clones derived from non-depleted graft cells. Over the following months the frequencies of hyperexpanded clones went down, and after one year T-cell counts and TCRbeta diversity were mostly credited to newly produced T cells. In some patients, high TCRbeta diversity at day 60 was attributed to recipient T cells and intrathymic progenitors that had survived conditioning.

Material: PBMCs, mostly from graft donor cells, obtained 360 days after TCRalphabeta/CD19-depleted stem cell transplant. The sequence derives from a male patient between 10 and 17 years old who had a stem cell transplant for acute lymphoblastic leukemia, so the T cells may come from the graft donor.

The bases read TGTGCCAGCAGTTTAAAGCTAGTTACAATTGTTGGTGCCTCCTACAATGAGCAGTTCTTC. Its translation reads: CASSLKLVTIVGASYNEQFF. The sequence is built from TRBV12-3 or TRBV12-4 and TRBJ2-1; the D gene remains uncertain. The CDR3 numbers 20 residues from cysteine through phenylalanine. Just the 60-base CDR3 DNA is kept, in frame starting at base 1. V loses 2 bases, J loses 0 bases, and the germline ends lie 23 bases apart.